A single T cell receptor (beta chain) is shown here with its context. Its antigen is undetermined. The data derive from a study of cytomegalovirus exposure and HLA in healthy donors. Study as a whole: The roughly 130 validation repertoires used the same platform as the approximately 670 first-cohort repertoires (as reported by a later analysis).

General study points: The authors confirmed in vitro that three CMV-associated chains were specific for CMV antigens. The study labeled about 160 TCR beta chains cytomegalovirus-associated. The majority of TCR sequences were rare, yet some public TCRs appeared in many donors.

Some clones are missing from TCRdb's copy, which holds only in-frame ones; the method was immunoSEQ multiplex PCR. The data hold 100,000 to 150,000 clones, with 85% to 90% observed a single time. The CDR3 consists of 11 residues. Germline loops: CDR1 SQVTM, CDR2 ANQGSEA. V lost 3 bases and J lost 4, with 4 bases in between. Sequencing input: PBMCs. The clonotype was recovered from a man aged 25 to 45 in good health and CMV-seronegative. V usage is TRBV29-1 and J usage is TRBJ2-1; no clear D. CDR3: CSVDLYNEQFF. CDR3 coding DNA: TGCAGCGTTGACCTATACAATGAGCAGTTCTTC.